This T cell receptor (beta chain) was sequenced for a study of blood T cell repertoires in COVID-19. Across the whole study: Sites across the United States, Italy and Spain contributed samples from acute and convalescent COVID-19. The cDNA or gDNA used as material had been derived from T cells, B-cell-depleted T cells, or PBMCs.

Authors' data handling: Reference gene primer amplification gave nucleated cell count estimates. The protocol was immunoSEQ multiplex PCR, while the TCRdb copy is restricted to in-frame clones and leaves out a portion. The DNA gave D and trimming, while V, J and clone size come from that table. Seen here are around 16,000 clones, 87% observed once, and the top ten hold roughly 49%. From germline, CDR1 is MNHEY and CDR2 SVGEGT. Between the trimmed V and J ends, which lost 6 bases and 1 base, there was a span of 18 bases. This CDR3 has 16 residues. V is TRBV6-2 or TRBV6-3 and J is TRBJ1-1, with a possible D match to TRBD1 (6 bases). The receptor was derived from a human donor in a cohort sampled during active COVID-19. Input material: peripheral blood. CDR3 in DNA: TGTGCCAGCAGCCTGCATACAGGGACGGGGAACACTGAAGCTTTCTTT. Amino acids: CASSLHTGTGNTEAFF.